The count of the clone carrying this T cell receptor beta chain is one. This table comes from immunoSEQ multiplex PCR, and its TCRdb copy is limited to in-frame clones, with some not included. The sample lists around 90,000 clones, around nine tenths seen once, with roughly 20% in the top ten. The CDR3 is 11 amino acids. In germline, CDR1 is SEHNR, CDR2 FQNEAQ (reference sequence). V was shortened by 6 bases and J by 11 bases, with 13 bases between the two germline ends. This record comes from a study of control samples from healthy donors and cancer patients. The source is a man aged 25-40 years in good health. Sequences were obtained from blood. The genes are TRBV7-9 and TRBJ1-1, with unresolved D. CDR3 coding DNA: TGTGCCAGCAGTTGGGGAGGGCCGGCTTTCTTT. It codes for CASSWGGPAFF.